Listed below are T cell receptor beta chains from one sample, sequenced in a study of PD-1 blockade in classical Hodgkin lymphoma. Profiling relied on immunoSEQ multiplex PCR, and the TCRdb table lists in-frame clones only, not all of them. This sample has approximately 52,000 clones, with around nine tenths found just once. The sequencing used peripheral blood mononuclear cells (PBMCs), collected before the fourth cycle of nivolumab. These TCRs come from a human donor with classical Hodgkin lymphoma. Each CDR3 is given without its conserved first and last residue. A D gene is named only where the DNA matches it firmly.

j_call d_call v_call cdr3_aa
TRBJ2-2 TRBD2 TRBV7-9 ASSLPILAGGSTGELF
TRBJ2-5 - TRBV28 ASSITTYQETQY
TRBJ1-5 - TRBV19 ASSPWTGSNQPQH
TRBJ2-1 TRBD2 TRBV7-2 ASSLSGGDYNEQF
TRBJ1-2 - TRBV9 ASSVNGGYT
TRBJ1-5 TRBD1 TRBV5-5 ASSLGGDRPNQPQH
TRBJ2-2 - TRBV4-2 ASGSGELF
TRBJ1-1 - TRBV2 ASRRVRQNTEAF
TRBJ1-5 - TRBV7-2 ASSLVSGGWNQPQH
TRBJ2-1 TRBD2 TRBV9 ASSVGLAVSSYNEQF
TRBJ2-3 TRBD1 TRBV11-2 ASSARGGQASSTDTQY
TRBJ2-7 - TRBV5-1 ASSSSYEQY
TRBJ2-7 - TRBV11-2 ASSLVQGSSYEQY
TRBJ2-5 TRBD2 TRBV29-1 SVVWRGGETQY
TRBJ1-5 TRBD1 TRBV2 ASSELSGGSQPQH
TRBJ1-4 TRBD1 TRBV5-1 ASSLAQGGGKLF
TRBJ1-6 TRBD1 TRBV28 ASRNRGSSYNSPLH
TRBJ2-7 TRBD2 TRBV28 ATWGSGGGYEQY
TRBJ2-1 TRBD2 TRBV28 ASSLGGGRYYNEQF
TRBJ2-5 - TRBV19 ASSIWGKTQY
TRBJ2-1 - TRBV6-1 ASSGSEINEQF
TRBJ1-1 - TRBV6-5 ASSYSIGGTEAF
TRBJ2-1 TRBD2 TRBV7-6 ASSYFSGSSYNEQF